This entry features one T cell receptor (beta chain) sequence. Its specific antigen is unknown. No per-base quality is available; no much larger clone lies one base away. The sample belongs to a study of control samples from healthy donors and cancer patients (dated by TCRdb to the early 2020s). The library relied on the immunoSEQ multiplex PCR assay. TCRdb limited this immuneACCESS table to in-frame rearrangements with V and J called. A share of clones is missing; checked studies link under half to unresolved V genes, and the rest is unexplained. The sample records 90,000 to 130,000 clones, just under 85% of which are singletons. The top ten constitute about 7% of the sample. The CDR3 starts with the cysteine, ends with the phenylalanine, and has 14 residues. Just the 42-base CDR3 DNA is kept, in frame starting at base 1. V sheds 2 bases and J sheds 5 bases, leaving 12 bases between their ends. Reading the germline V gene gives CDR1 SGHTA and CDR2 FQGNSA.

The chain was built from TRBV7-2 and TRBJ2-5; D gene: possibly TRBD1, on 6 matching bases. The clonotype comes from a man between 18 and 29 years old in good health. The specimen was blood. CDR3 sequence: CASSLKGVRETQYF. Here is the DNA: TGTGCCAGCAGCTTAAAGGGGGTCAGGGAGACCCAGTACTTC.